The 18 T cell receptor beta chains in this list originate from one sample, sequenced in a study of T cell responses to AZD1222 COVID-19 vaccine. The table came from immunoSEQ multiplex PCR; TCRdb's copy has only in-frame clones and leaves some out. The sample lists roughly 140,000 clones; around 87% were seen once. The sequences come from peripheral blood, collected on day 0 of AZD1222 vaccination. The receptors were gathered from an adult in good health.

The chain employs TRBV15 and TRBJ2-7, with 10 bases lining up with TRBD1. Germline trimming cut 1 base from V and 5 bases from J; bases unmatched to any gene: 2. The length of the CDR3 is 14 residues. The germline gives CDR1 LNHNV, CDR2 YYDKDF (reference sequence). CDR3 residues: CATSRGDRGHEQYF. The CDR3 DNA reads TGTGCCACCAGCAGAGGGGACAGGGGACACGAGCAGTACTTC.

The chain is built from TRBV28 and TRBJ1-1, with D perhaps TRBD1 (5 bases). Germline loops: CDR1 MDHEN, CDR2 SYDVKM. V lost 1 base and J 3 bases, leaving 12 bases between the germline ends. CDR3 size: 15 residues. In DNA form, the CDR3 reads TGTGCCAGCAGTTTATCCGCGTGGGGGGACACTGAAGCTTTCTTT. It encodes CASSLSAWGDTEAFF.

In DNA form, the CDR3 reads TGTGCCAGCAGCCTGGGACTAGCGGGGAAGAGGCAAGAGACCCAGTACTTC. Amino acids: CASSLGLAGKRQETQYF. The rearrangement uses TRBV7-7 and TRBJ2-5; 13 bases agree with TRBD2. The germline gives CDR1 SSHAT, CDR2 FNYEAQ (reference sequence). V lost 5 bases and J lost 2; bases outside the gene matches: 8. CDR3 length: 17 residues.

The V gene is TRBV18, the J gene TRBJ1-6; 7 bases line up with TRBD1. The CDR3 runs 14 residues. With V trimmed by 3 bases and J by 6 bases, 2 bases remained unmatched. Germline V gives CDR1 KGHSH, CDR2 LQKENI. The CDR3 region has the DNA TGTGCCAGCTCACCGGGACAGATTAATTCACCCCTCCACTTT. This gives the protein CASSPGQINSPLHF.

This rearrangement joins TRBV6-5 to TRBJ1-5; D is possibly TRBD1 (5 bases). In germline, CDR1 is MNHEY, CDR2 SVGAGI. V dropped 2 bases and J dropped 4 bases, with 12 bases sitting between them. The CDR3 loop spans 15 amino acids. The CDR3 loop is CASSYGQGQNQPQHF. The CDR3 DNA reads TGTGCCAGCAGTTACGGGCAGGGTCAAAATCAGCCCCAGCATTTT.

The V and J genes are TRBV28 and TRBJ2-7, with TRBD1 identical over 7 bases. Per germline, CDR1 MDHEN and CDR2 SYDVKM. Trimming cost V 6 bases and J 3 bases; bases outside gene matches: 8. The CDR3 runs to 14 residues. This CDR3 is CASSDRTGYYEQYF. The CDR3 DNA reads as TGTGCCAGCAGCGACCGGACAGGCTACTACGAGCAGTACTTC. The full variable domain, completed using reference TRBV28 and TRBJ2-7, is DVKVTQSSRYLVKRTGEKVFLECVQDMDHENMFWYRQDPGLGLRLIYFSYDVKMKEKGDIPEGYSVSREKKERFSLILESASTNQTSMYLCASSDRTGYYEQYFGPGTRLTVT.

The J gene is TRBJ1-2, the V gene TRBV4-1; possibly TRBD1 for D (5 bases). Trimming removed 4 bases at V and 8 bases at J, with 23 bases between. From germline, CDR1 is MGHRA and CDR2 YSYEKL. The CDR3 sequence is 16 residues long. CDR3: CASSPDTFSGAEGYTF. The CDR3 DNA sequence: TGCGCCAGCAGCCCGGACACCTTCTCGGGCGCGGAAGGCTACACCTTC.

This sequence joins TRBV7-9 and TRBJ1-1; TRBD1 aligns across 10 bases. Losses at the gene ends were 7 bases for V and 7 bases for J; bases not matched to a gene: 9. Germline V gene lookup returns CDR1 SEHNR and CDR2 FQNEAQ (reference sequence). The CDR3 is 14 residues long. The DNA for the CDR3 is TGTGCCAGCACTCCGACAGGGGGCATCAGTGAAGCTTTCTTT. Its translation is CASTPTGGISEAFF.

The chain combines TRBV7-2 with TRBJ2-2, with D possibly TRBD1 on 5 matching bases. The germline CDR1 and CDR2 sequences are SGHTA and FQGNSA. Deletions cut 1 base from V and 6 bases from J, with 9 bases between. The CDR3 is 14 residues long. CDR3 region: CASSLEGWAGELFF. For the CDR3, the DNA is TGTGCCAGCAGCTTAGAGGGGTGGGCCGGGGAGCTGTTTTTT.

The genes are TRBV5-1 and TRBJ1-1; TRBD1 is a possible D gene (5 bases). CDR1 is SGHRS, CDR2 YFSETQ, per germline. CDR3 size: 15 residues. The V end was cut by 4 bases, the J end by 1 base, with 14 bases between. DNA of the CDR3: TGCGCCAGCAGCAGGGGCGACGGGCCGAACACTGAAGCTTTCTTT. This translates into CASSRGDGPNTEAFF.

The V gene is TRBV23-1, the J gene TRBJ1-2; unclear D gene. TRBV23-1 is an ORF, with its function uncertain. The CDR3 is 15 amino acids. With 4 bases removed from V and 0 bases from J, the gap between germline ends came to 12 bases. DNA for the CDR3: TGCGCCAGCAGTCCCCGGTGGGGAGCTAACTATGGCTACACCTTC. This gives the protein CASSPRWGANYGYTF.

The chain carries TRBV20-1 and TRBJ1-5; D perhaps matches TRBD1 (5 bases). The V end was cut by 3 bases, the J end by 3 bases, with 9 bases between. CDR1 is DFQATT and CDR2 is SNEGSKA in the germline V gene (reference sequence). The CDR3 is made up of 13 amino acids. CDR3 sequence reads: CSASLGVNQPQHF. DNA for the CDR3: TGCAGTGCTAGTCTAGGGGTCAATCAGCCCCAGCATTTT.

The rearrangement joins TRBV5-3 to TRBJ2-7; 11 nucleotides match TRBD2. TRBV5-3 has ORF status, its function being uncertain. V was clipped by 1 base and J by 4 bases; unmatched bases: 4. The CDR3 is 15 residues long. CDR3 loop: CARSLIAGGPYEQYF. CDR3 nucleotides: TGTGCCAGAAGCTTGATAGCGGGAGGGCCTTACGAGCAGTACTTC.

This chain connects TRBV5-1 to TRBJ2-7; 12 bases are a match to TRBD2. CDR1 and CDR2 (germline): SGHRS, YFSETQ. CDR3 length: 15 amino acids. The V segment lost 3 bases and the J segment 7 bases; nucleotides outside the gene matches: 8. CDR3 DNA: TGCGCCAGCAGCTCCACTCTAGCGGGAGGGTTGGAGCAGTACTTC. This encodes CASSSTLAGGLEQYF.

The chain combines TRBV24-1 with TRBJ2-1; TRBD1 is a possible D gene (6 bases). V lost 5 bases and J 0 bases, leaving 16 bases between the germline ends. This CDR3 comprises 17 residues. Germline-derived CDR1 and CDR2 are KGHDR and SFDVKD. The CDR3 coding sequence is TGTGCCACCAGTGGCGCACCAGGACAGAGCTCCTACAATGAGCAGTTCTTC. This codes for CATSGAPGQSSYNEQFF.

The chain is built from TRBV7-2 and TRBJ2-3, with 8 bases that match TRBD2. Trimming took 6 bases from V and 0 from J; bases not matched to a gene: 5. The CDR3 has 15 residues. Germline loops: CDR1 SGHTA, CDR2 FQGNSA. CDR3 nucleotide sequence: TGTGCCAGCAGACCCTTAGCGGGGAGCACAGATACGCAGTATTTT. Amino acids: CASRPLAGSTDTQYF.

For the CDR3, the DNA is TGTGCCAGCAGCCAAAGGAGCGGACTCTCCACAGATACGCAGTATTTT. Translated: CASSQRSGLSTDTQYF. J is TRBJ2-3 and V is TRBV3-1 (or the pseudogene TRBV3-2), with D tentatively TRBD2 (5 bases). V was shortened by 2 bases and J by 2 bases, with 14 bases between the two germline ends. Per germline, CDR1 LGHDT and CDR2 YNNKEL (reference sequence). There are 16 residues in the CDR3.

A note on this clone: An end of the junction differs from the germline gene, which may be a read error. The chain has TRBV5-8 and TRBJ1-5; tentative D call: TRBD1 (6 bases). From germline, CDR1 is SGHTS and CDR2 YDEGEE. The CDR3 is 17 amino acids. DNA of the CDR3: TGTGCCAGCAGTTTGGGCGGACAGATTCTTAGCAATCAGCCCCAGCATTTT. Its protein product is CASSLGGQILSNQPQHF.